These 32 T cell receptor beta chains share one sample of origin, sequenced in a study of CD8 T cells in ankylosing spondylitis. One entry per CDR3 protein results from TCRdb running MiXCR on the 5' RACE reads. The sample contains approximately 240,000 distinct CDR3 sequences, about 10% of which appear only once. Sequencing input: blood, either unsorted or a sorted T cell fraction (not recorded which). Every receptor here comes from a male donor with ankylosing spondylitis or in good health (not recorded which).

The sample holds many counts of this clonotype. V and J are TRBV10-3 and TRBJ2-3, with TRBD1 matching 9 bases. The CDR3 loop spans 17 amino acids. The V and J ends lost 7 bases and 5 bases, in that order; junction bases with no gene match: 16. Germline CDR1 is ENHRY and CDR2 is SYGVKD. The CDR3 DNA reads TGTGCCATCATAGACCCTCCGGGACAGGGAAACGGAGATACGCAGTATTTT. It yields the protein CAIIDPPGQGNGDTQYF.

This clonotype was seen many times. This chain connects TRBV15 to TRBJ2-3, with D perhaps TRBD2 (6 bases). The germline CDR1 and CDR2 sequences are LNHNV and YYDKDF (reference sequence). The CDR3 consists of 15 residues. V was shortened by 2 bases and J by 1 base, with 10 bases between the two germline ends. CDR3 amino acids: CATSRWASGTDTQYF. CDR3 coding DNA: TGTGCCACCAGCAGATGGGCTAGCGGCACAGATACGCAGTATTTT.

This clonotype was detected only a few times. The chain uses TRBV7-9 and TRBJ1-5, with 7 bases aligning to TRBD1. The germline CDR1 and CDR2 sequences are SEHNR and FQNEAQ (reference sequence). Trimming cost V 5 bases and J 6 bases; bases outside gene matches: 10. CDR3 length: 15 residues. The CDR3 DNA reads TGTGCCAGCAGCCGAGACAGGGCTCTTGGTCAGCCCCAGCATTTT. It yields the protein CASSRDRALGQPQHF.

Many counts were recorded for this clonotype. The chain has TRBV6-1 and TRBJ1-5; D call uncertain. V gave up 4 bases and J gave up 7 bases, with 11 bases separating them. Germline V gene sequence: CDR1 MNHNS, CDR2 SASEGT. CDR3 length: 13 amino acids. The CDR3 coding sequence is TGTGCCAGCAGTGCCCATCAAGGGCAGCCCCAGCATTTT. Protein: CASSAHQGQPQHF.

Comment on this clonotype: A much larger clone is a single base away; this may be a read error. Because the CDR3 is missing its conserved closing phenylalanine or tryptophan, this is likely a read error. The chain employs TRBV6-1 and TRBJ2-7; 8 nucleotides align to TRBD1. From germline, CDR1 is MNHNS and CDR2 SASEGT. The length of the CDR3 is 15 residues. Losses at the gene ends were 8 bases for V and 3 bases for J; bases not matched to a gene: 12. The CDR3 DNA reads TGTGCCAGCCGCGTCCAGGGGGCTAGTGGCTACGAGCAGTACCTC. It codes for CASRVQGASGYEQYL.

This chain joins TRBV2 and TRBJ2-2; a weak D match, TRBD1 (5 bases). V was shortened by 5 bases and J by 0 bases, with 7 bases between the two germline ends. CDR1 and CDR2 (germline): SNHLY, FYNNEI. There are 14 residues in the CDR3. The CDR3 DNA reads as TGTGCCAGCAGTCAGGGCGCGAACACCGGGGAGCTGTTTTTT. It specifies CASSQGANTGELFF.

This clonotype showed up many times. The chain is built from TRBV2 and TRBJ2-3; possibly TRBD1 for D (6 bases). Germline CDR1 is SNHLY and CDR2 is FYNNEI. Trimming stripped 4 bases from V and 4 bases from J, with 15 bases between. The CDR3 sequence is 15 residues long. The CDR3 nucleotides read TGTGCCAGCAGTGGGATCGGACAGTTTGCAGATACGCAGTATTTT. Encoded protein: CASSGIGQFADTQYF.

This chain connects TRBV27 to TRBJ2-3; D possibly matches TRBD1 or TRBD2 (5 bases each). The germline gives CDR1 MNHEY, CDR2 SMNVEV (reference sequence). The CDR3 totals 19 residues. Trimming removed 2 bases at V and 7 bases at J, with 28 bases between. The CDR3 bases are TGTGCCAGCAGTTTAAGTCCAGTTTTCGGGACCGAACCTGTACATACGCAGTATTTT. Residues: CASSLSPVFGTEPVHTQYF.

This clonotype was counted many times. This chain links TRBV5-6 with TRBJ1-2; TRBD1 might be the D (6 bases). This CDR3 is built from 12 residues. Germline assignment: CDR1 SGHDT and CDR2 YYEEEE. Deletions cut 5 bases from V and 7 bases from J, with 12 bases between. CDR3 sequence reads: CASSTIQGGYTF. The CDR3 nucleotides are TGTGCCAGCAGTACTATACAGGGTGGCTACACCTTC.

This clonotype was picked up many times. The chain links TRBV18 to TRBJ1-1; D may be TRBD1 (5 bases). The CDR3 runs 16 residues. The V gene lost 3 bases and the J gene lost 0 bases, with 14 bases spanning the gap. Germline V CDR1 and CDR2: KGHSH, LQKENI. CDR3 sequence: CASSPRDRGLNTEAFF. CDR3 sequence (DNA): TGTGCCAGCTCACCTCGGGACCGGGGGTTGAACACTGAAGCTTTCTTT.

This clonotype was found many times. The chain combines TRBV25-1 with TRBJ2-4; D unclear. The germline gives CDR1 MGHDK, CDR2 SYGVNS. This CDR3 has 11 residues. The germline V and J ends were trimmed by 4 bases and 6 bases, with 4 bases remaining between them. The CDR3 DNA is TGTGCCAGCAGTGGCGGAAACATTCAGTACTTC. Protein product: CASSGGNIQYF.

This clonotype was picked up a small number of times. This CDR3 is CASSGGWTATQEETQYF. The CDR3 DNA sequence: TGTGCCAGCAGCGGGGGCTGGACAGCCACCCAGGAGGAGACCCAGTACTTC. The genes are TRBV13 and TRBJ2-5; tentatively, D is TRBD1 (6 bases). Trimming removed 5 bases from V and 5 bases from J, with 24 bases in between. The germline gives CDR1 PRHDT, CDR2 FYEKMQ (reference sequence). This CDR3 comprises 17 residues.

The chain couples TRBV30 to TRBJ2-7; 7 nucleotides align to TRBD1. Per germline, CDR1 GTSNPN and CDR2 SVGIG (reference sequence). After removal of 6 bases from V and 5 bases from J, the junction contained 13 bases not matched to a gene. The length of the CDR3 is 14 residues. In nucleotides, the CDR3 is TGTGCCTGCCAGAATGACAGGGTGTCCGACGAGCAGTACTTC. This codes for CACQNDRVSDEQYF.

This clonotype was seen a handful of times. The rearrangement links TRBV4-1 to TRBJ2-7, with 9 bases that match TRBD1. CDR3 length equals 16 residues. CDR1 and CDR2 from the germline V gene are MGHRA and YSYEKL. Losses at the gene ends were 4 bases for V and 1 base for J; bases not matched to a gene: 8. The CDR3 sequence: CASSPPRDRVSYEQYF. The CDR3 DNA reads TGCGCCAGCAGCCCCCCCCGGGACAGGGTGTCCTACGAGCAGTACTTC.

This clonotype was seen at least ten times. For the CDR3, the DNA is TGTGCCAGCAGCGTATCCCCTGGCACAGATACGCAGTATTTT. Translating it yields CASSVSPGTDTQYF. V and J are TRBV9 and TRBJ2-3, with D uncertain. CDR3 length equals 14 residues. Trimming removed 1 base from V and 1 base from J, with 7 bases in between. Germline V gene data show CDR1 as SGDLS and CDR2 as YYNGEE.

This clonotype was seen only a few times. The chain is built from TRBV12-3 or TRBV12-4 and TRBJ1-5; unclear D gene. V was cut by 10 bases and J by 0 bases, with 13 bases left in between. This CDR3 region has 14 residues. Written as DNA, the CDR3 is TGTGCCACCACCCCAGGACTTAGCAATCAGCCCCAGCATTTT. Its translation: CATTPGLSNQPQHF.

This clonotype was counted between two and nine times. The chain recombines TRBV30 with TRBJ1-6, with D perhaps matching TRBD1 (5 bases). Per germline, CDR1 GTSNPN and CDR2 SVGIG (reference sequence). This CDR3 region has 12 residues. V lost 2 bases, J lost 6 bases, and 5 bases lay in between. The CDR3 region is CAWSRGNSPLHF. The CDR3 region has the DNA TGTGCCTGGAGTAGGGGTAATTCACCCCTCCACTTT.

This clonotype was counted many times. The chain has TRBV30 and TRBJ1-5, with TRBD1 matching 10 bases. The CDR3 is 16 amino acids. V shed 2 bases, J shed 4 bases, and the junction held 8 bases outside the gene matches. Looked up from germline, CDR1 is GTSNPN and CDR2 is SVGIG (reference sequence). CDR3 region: CAWSSGTGVPNQPQHF. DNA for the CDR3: TGTGCCTGGAGTTCAGGGACAGGGGTCCCAAATCAGCCCCAGCATTTT.

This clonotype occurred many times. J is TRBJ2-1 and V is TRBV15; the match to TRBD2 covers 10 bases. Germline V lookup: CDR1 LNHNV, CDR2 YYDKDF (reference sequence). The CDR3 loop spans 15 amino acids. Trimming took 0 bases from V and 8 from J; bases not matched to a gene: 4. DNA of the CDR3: TGTGCCACCAGCAGAGAAGCGGGAGGGATATATGAGCAGTTCTTC. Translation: CATSREAGGIYEQFF. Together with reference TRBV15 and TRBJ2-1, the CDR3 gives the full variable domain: DAMVIQNPRYQVTQFGKPVTLSCSQTLNHNVMYWYQQKSSQAPKLLFHYYDKDFNNEADTPDNFQSRRPNTSFCFLDIRSPGLGDTAMYLCATSREAGGIYEQFFGPGTRLTVL.

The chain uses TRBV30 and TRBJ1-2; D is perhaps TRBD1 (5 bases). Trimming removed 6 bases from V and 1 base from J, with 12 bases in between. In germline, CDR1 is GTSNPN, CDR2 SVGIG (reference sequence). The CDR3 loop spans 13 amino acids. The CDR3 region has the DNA TGTGCCTGCGCCGGTAGGGGTAACTATGGCTACACCTTC. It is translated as CACAGRGNYGYTF.

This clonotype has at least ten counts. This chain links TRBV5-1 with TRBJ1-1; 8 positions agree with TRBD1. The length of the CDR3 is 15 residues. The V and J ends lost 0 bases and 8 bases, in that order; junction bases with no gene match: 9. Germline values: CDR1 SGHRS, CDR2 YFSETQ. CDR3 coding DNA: TGCGCCAGCAGCTTGGGAGGGGGACAGGACAAAGAAGCTTTCTTT. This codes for CASSLGGGQDKEAFF.

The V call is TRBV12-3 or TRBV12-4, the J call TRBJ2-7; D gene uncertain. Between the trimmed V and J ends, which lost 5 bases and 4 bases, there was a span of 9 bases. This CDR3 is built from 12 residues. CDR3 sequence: CASSQFRYEQYF. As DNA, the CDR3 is TGTGCCAGCAGTCAATTTCGATACGAGCAGTACTTC.

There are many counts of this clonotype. The CDR3 sequence is CASSVGGTELLLYGYTF. In nucleotides, the CDR3 is TGTGCCAGCAGCGTAGGCGGGACAGAGCTTTTACTCTATGGCTACACCTTC. The V gene is TRBV9, the J gene TRBJ1-2; 7 positions agree with TRBD1. V was pared by 0 bases and J by 4 bases, with 12 bases of the junction left unmatched. The CDR3 is 17 residues long. Germline V gives CDR1 SGDLS, CDR2 YYNGEE.

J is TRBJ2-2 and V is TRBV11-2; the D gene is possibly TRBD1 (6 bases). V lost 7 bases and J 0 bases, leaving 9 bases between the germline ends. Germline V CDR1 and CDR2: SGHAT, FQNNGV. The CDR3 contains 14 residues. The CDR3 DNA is TGTGCCAGCACCGGGACAACGAACACCGGGGAGCTGTTTTTT. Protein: CASTGTTNTGELFF.

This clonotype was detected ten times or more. CDR3 bases: TGTGCCAGCAGCGCCGGACGACGGCCCCTAGCTAACTATGGCTACACCTTC. It translates to CASSAGRRPLANYGYTF. The chain is built from TRBV13 and TRBJ1-2; D call uncertain. The CDR3 runs to 17 residues. The germline V and J ends were trimmed by 5 bases and 0 bases, with 19 bases remaining between them. Germline CDR1 PRHDT, CDR2 FYEKMQ (reference sequence).

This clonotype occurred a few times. The CDR3 protein is CASSSGGDYYEQYF. The CDR3 DNA follows: TGTGCCAGCAGCTCGGGAGGCGACTACTACGAGCAGTACTTC. This chain links TRBV7-2 with TRBJ2-7, with TRBD2 identical over 7 bases. This CDR3 is built from 14 residues. The ends lost 4 bases at V and 3 bases at J; junction bases unmatched: 6. Germline V lookup: CDR1 SGHTA, CDR2 FQGNSA. The whole variable domain, remainder taken from reference TRBV7-2 and TRBJ2-7, is GAGVSQSPSNKVTEKGKDVELRCDPISGHTALYWYRQSLGQGLEFLIYFQGNSAPDKSGLPSDRFSAERTGGSVSTLTIQRTQQEDSAVYLCASSSGGDYYEQYFGPGTRLTVT.

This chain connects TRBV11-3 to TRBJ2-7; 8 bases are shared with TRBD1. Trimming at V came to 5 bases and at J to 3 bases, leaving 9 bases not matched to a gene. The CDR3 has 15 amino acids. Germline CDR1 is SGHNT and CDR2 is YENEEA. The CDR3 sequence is CASSPGQGSLYEQYF. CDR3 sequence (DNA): TGTGCCAGCAGCCCCGGACAGGGATCCCTCTACGAGCAGTACTTC.

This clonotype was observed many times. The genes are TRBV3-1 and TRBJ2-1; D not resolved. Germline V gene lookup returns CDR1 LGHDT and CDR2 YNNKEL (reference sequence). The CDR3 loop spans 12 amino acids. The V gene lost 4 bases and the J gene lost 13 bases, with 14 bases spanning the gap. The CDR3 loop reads CASSLPGSAQFF. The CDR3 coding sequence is TGTGCCAGCAGCCTCCCAGGCAGCGCTCAGTTCTTC.

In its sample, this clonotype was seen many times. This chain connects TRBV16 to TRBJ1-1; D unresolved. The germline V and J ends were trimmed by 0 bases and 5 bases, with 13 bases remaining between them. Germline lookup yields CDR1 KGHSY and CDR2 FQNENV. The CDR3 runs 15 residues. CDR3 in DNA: TGTGCCAGCAGCCAATCGAGAACCCTAGGAACTGAAGCTTTCTTT. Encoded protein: CASSQSRTLGTEAFF.

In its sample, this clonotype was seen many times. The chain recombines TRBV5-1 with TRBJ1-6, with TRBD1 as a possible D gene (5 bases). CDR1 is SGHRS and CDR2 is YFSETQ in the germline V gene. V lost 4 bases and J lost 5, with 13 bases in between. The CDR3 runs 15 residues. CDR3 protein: CASSPGTANNSPLHF. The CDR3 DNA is TGCGCCAGCAGCCCCGGGACGGCCAATAATTCACCCCTCCACTTT.

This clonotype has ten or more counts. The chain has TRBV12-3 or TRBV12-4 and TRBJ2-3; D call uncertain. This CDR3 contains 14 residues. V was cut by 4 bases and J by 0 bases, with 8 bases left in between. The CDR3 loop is CASSSMASTDTQYF. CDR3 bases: TGTGCCAGCAGTTCCATGGCTAGCACAGATACGCAGTATTTT.

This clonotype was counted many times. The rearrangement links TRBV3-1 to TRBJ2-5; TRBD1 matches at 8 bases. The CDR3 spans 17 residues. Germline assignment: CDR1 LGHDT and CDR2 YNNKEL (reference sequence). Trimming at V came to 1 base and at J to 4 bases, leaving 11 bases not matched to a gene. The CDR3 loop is CASSQGLSRGLGETQYF. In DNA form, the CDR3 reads TGTGCCAGCAGCCAAGGCCTCTCCAGGGGGCTAGGAGAGACCCAGTACTTC.